Below, one T cell receptor (beta chain) is given with its context. This clonotype was detected once. Its cognate antigen has yet to be identified. Within one base of it there is no much larger clone, and no base qualities were kept. The donors were 40 or so Caucasian individuals from Russia, aged roughly 6 to 100 years, who were systemically healthy. Approximately 10 milliliters of peripheral blood were collected from each donor into EDTA-treated Vacutainer tubes. Ficoll-Paque density-gradient centrifugation was used to isolate PBMCs, with at least 7 million per sample. Trizol reagent was used to extract total RNA from the PBMCs, yielding at least 6 micrograms per sample. The percentages of naive CD45RAhigh/CD27high T cells were determined by flow cytometry on a PBMC aliquot from every donor. The data derive from a study of blood T cells in healthy people across ages (dated by TCRdb to the mid-2010s). With respect to the entire study: In model experiments, roughly one uniquely barcoded TCR beta cDNA molecule per two T cells was captured by template switching. Using deep sequencing normalized with unique cDNA molecular identifiers, the study measured how TCR beta repertoire diversity changes with age. The donors were split into four age groups: young (average 16 years), middle-aged (roughly 42), aged (approximately 59) and long-lived (about 82). For two donors (one aged 18 to 30 and one aged 80 or older), the study analyzed two additional independent replicas of 1 million unique cDNA reads from the same blood draw.

Library generation was performed with 5' RACE. The reads were generated on an Illumina HiSeq 2500. The second PCR ran for about 6 to 11 cycles and used a J-beta primer mix along with a sample-barcoded 5' primer. A template-switch 5' adaptor carrying 12 random nucleotides introduced a unique molecular identifier onto each TCR beta cDNA molecule. At least 2.5 million CDR3-containing paired-end reads were obtained from each sample. First-strand cDNA was synthesized from all RNA with the Mint cDNA synthesis kit, primed by a TRBC-specific oligonucleotide. Following uracil-DNA glycosylase treatment, a first 18-cycle PCR with universal primers M1SS and BC2_uni_R was performed on all cDNA. On the study's bioinformatics: Normalization of each sample was performed by random selection of 1 million high-quality reads, each carrying a distinct molecular identifier. Reads with shared molecular identifiers were discarded instead of being binned into consensus sequences. CDR3 identification, clonotype clustering and error correction used MiTCR with a Q25 quality threshold and the strictest error-elimination algorithm. A nonparametric unseen species model using Euler transformation provided a lower-bound estimate of total TCR beta diversity. TCRdb itself trimmed the public reads at Q25 with fastp, ran MiXCR and retained productive beta chains. Each CDR3 protein gets just one entry, which takes the most common genes and DNA from the rows behind it. The V and J calls follow TCRdb's processing rather than the paper's. The sample has approximately 780,000 distinct CDR3 sequences on record, roughly 26% of them singletons. Jointly, the top ten make up less than 3.5% of the sample.

Findings and caveats that apply to the study as a whole: Compared with the aged group, the long-lived group had more naive CD4+ T cells, fewer expanded clones and increased TCR diversity, a pattern suggesting age selection. Bulk unsorted PBMC profiling prevented conclusive comparison of naive and antigen-experienced compartments. Because donor CMV infection status was unknown, age-related changes in expanded clonotypes were potentially confounded. As age increased, observed TCR beta diversity per million T cells dropped in a roughly linear way, and a significant reduction was already evident by age roughly 40. Estimates of total diversity based on one million sequenced T cells were regarded as lower bounds and as underestimates. There was a strong correlation between observed TCR beta diversity and the percentage of naive T cells measured by flow cytometry.

The CDR3, from cysteine to phenylalanine, totals 12 residues. The only DNA kept is the CDR3, 36 bases in frame from the first base. CDR1 and CDR2 were assigned from the germline V gene as SQVTM and ANQGSEA. Trimming takes 7 bases off V and 5 bases off J; junction bases not matched to a gene: 4. The sample also formed part of further work on T cells of mothers and their children. The second investigation adds: Nine systemically healthy Caucasian individuals served as donors, namely three mothers together with their six children. cDNA synthesis used all of the extracted RNA, with approximately 1.4 ug of RNA in each 15 ul reaction. In the second PCR, the M1S primer added sample barcodes and 2-4 random nucleotides. Over 8 million TCR beta CDR3 reads were obtained for each mother, and millions of reads were obtained for each child. TCR recombination output is similarly shaped by thymic selection in related and unrelated pairs, with a minor effect exerted by inherited differences. Normalized repertoire overlap was always found to be slightly, but never significantly, higher in related mother-child pairs than in unrelated mother-child pairs. No persistent microchimeric T cell clones were found, with a detection sensitivity of 85 to 100 clones per million clonotypes. In the study, deep NGS was used to compare the TCR beta repertoires of mothers and children, and features distinguishing related mother-child pairs from unrelated individuals were sought. The mean age was roughly 36 +/- 4 years for the mothers and about 12 +/- 4 years for the children. After adapter ligation was performed with NEBNext reagents, the libraries were sequenced on an Illumina HiSeq 2000 with 100+100 nt paired-end reads. Mother and child libraries were prepared a month apart and sequenced in separate runs to prevent cross-contamination. Each donor had between 500,000 and 2,000,000 distinct TCR beta clonotypes identified. Naive TCR beta clonotypes were estimated from low-frequency clonotypes matched to each donor's FACS-determined naive share, without sorting.

This receptor was taken from a boy younger than 18 in good health. Material: blood. The chain joins TRBV29-1 to TRBJ1-2; the central 10 bases match TRBD1. The nucleotides read TGCAGCGGACAGGGGGCGGATTATGGCTACACCTTC. This translates into CSGQGADYGYTF.